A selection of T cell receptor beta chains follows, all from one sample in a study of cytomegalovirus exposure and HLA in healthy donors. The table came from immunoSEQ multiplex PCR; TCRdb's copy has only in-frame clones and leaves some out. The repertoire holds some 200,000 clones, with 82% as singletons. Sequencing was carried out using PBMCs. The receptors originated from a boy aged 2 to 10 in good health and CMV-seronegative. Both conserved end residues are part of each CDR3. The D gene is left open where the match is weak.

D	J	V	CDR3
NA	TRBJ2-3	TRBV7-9	CASSPTDTQYF
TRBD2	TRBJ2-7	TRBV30	CAGAGLAGGEYEQYF
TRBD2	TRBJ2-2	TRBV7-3	CASSPRGGTGELFF
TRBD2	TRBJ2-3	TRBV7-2	CASGLAGGRDTQYF
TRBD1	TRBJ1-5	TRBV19	CASSVGTGYQPQHF
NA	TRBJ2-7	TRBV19	CASSPARKEYEQYF
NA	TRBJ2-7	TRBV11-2	CASSLGDFSPTYEQYF
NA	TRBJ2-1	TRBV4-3	CASSQAGSGDKEQFF
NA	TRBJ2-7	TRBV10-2	CARGPYEQYF
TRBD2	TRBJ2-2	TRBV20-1	CSATSGGELFF
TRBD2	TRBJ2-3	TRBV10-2	CASRWISGGGKDTQYF
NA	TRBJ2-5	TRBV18	CASSPNGGPSEETQYF
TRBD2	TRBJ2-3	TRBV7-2	CASSLDGGSRDTQYF
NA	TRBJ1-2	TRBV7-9	CASSSDFIRTATYGYTF
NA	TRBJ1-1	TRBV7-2	CASSLVWQGLITEAFF
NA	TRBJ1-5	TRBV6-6	CASSFLGSGNQPQHF
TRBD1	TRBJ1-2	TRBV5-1	CASSWDRYDYGYTF
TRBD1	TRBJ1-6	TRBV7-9	CASSLSRQGPNSPLHF
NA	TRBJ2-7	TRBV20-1	CSASRGTEQYF
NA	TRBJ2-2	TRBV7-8	CASRPVVTGELFF
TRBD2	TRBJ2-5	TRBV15	CATSKRAGGPETQYF
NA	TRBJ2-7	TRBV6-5	CASSYNARAYEQYF
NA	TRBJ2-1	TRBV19	CASREGRSYNEQFF
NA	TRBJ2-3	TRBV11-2	CATQGWSADTQYF